The source of this TCR beta chain is a study of cytomegalovirus exposure and HLA in healthy donors. On this clone: The antigen is not known.

Both 60 Vbeta primers and 13 Jbeta primers went into the PCR. TCRdb's copy holds only in-frame clones and misses some; the assay was immunoSEQ multiplex PCR. The sample's table shows roughly 200,000 clones. Points from the study as a whole: Likely technical artifact: a cluster of highly shared sequence variants.

Germline assignment: CDR1 LGHNT and CDR2 FRNRAP. The CDR3 loop spans 17 amino acids. Between the trimmed V and J ends, which lost 3 bases and 2 bases, there was a span of 18 bases. Sequenced sample: PBMCs. This rearrangement joins TRBV12-5 to TRBJ2-3; D perhaps matches TRBD2 (6 bases). This clonotype was sampled from a man aged 25 to 40 in good health and CMV-seronegative. The CDR3 is CASGFPAGKQSTDTQYF. The CDR3 region has the DNA TGTGCTAGTGGTTTTCCAGCGGGCAAACAGTCCACAGATACGCAGTATTTT. Full variable domain (missing parts from reference TRBV12-5 and TRBJ2-3): DARVTQTPRHKVTEMGQEVTMRCQPILGHNTVFWYRQTMMQGLELLAYFRNRAPLDDSGMPKDRFSAEMPDATLATLKIQPSEPRDSAVYFCASGFPAGKQSTDTQYFGPGTRLTVL.